These T cell receptor beta chains were read from a single sample in a study of molecular identifiers for immune sequencing clone quantification. TCRdb independently ran MiXCR on the PCR reads; one entry per CDR3 protein. Of approximately 54,000 distinct CDR3 sequences listed, less than 25% were seen once; the top ten hold around 1.8%. The sample consisted of naive CD8+ T cells from blood, with Jurkat cell RNA spiked in. The receptors were sampled from a human donor in good health. Some libraries in this study had Jurkat cell RNA spiked in. Both conserved end residues are part of each CDR3. The order of the fields is D gene, J gene, V gene, CDR3 protein. D genes are given only for firm matches.

TRBD1	TRBJ2-3	TRBV6-2/TRBV6-3	CASSSPRPDRVTDTQYF
-	TRBJ2-5	TRBV7-9	CASSPGRETQYF
-	TRBJ2-1	TRBV11-2	CASSLGSSYNEQLF
-	TRBJ2-7	TRBV19	CASSPGTTYEQYF
-	TRBJ2-7	TRBV4-3	CASSREPEIYEQYF
-	TRBJ2-3	TRBV15	CATSRESWDTQYF
TRBD2	TRBJ2-7	TRBV5-6	CASSRSSGYEQYF
-	TRBJ1-5	TRBV4-1	CASSQGVEQPQHF
-	TRBJ2-1	TRBV7-6	CASSLARTGESLSNEQFF
-	TRBJ2-7	TRBV2	CASSEVQGGYEQYF